These 22 T cell receptor beta chains were sequenced from one sample in a study of blood T cell repertoires in COVID-19 (dated by TCRdb to the early 2020s). Libraries came from the immunoSEQ multiplex PCR assay. As stored in TCRdb, this immuneACCESS dataset retains in-frame rearrangements with V and J assigned. A fraction of the clones does not appear; measured against another copy, unresolved V genes explain less than half of the discrepancy, and the remainder lacks a known reason. Across this sample there are roughly 78,000 clones, with 88% seen only once. The ten largest clones take up more than 25% of the sample. Sample: peripheral blood. These TCRs come from a man in his fifties or sixties with acute or convalescent COVID-19.

This sequence joins TRBV19 and TRBJ1-5; D might be TRBD1 (5 bases). This CDR3 spans 15 amino acids. V lost 5 bases, J lost 8 bases, and 19 bases lay in between. Germline CDR1 reads LNHDA; CDR2 reads SQIVND (reference sequence). The CDR3 loop reads CASSSRAGTMEPQHF. CDR3 nucleotides: TGTGCCAGTAGTTCTAGGGCGGGGACGATGGAGCCCCAGCATTTT.

This clone was seen a single time. The chain employs TRBV2 and TRBJ1-1; D is perhaps TRBD1 (5 bases). V lost 7 bases to trimming and J lost 3 bases, with 12 bases between them. The CDR3 runs 13 residues. Germline V gives CDR1 SNHLY, CDR2 FYNNEI. In nucleotides, the CDR3 is TGTGCCAGCAAGTCCTGGGGGGACACTGAAGCTTTCTTT. Protein sequence: CASKSWGDTEAFF.

The V gene is TRBV21-1, the J gene TRBJ2-7; the table assigns TRBD1, which was not confirmed against the DNA. TRBV21-1 is tagged as a pseudogene. The CDR3 length is 14 residues. CDR3 sequence reads: CARPEGTGAAEQYF. The CDR3 DNA follows: TGTGCCAGACCGGAAGGGACAGGGGCGGCCGAGCAGTACTTC.

The table lists this clone with a count of one. The chain employs TRBV6-2 or TRBV6-3 and TRBJ1-2, with unresolved D. This CDR3 has 15 residues. Germline CDR1 and CDR2: MNHEY and SVGEGT. Trimming stripped 0 bases from V and 3 bases from J, with 11 bases between. The CDR3 nucleotides are TGTGCCAGCAGTTACTCGTTTTCAGGCCACTATGGCTACACCTTC. As protein: CASSYSFSGHYGYTF.

This clone has more than one count but fewer than ten. The V gene is TRBV19, the J gene TRBJ2-7; a possible D gene is TRBD1 (5 bases). Per germline, CDR1 LNHDA and CDR2 SQIVND (reference sequence). V was clipped by 1 base and J by 6 bases, with 10 bases between them. The CDR3 has 13 residues. The CDR3 is CASSIGRVREQYF. CDR3 bases: TGTGCCAGTAGTATAGGCAGGGTACGCGAGCAGTACTTC.

The chain recombines TRBV10-3 with TRBJ2-1; TRBD2 matches 13 bases. The germline V gene has CDR1 ENHRY and CDR2 SYGVKD. V lost 6 bases and J lost 4; bases outside the gene matches: 3. The CDR3 is 15 amino acids. In nucleotides, the CDR3 is TGTGCCATCAGGGGGACTAGCGGGGATTACAATGAGCAGTTCTTC. It is translated as CAIRGTSGDYNEQFF.

This clone has more than one count but fewer than ten. V is TRBV6-1 and J is TRBJ1-2; maybe TRBD1 (5 bases). Looked up from germline, CDR1 is MNHNS and CDR2 is SASEGT. The CDR3 contains 14 residues. With 2 bases removed from V and 2 bases from J, the gap between germline ends came to 9 bases. In DNA form, the CDR3 reads TGTGCCAGCAGTGAACTCCACAGGAACTATGGCTACACCTTC. Its protein is CASSELHRNYGYTF.

The chain joins TRBV19 to TRBJ2-5; D is unresolved. The CDR3 totals 16 residues. Germline V lookup: CDR1 LNHDA, CDR2 SQIVND (reference sequence). The V end was cut by 3 bases, the J end by 2 bases, with 16 bases between. The CDR3 coding sequence is TGTGCCAGTAGTATTCTGGGTAACAGAGTACAAGAGACCCAGTACTTC. This encodes CASSILGNRVQETQYF.

The V call is TRBV21-1, the J call TRBJ1-1; the table calls TRBD1, which could not be checked here. TRBV21-1 is a pseudogene. The CDR3 contains 18 residues. Written as DNA, the CDR3 is TGTGCCAGCACGGACCCGGAGGGGGCGAATCCCTTGAACACTGAAGCTTTCTTT. As protein: CASTDPEGANPLNTEAFF.

The CDR3 here is CASSVRTSFGQDTQYF. In DNA, the CDR3 is TGTGCCAGCAGCGTCCGGACTAGCTTCGGCCAAGATACGCAGTATTTT. The gene calls are TRBV9 and TRBJ2-3; TRBD2 aligns across 8 bases. This CDR3 comprises 16 residues. The V gene's germline CDR1 is SGDLS and CDR2 YYNGEE. Trimming removed 2 bases from V and 5 bases from J; junction bases left unmatched: 10.

The chain couples TRBV6-2 or TRBV6-3 to TRBJ1-5; 7 bases agree with TRBD1. The trim removed 4 bases at V and 0 bases at J, leaving 18 bases unmatched. CDR1 MNHEY and CDR2 SVGEGT come from the germline V gene. This CDR3 is 20 amino acids long. CDR3 DNA sequence: TGTGCCAGCAGTTTGCAGACCCCGACAGGGTTTGGGTATAGCAATCAGCCCCAGCATTTT. It codes for CASSLQTPTGFGYSNQPQHF.

The rearrangement uses TRBV9 and TRBJ1-2; 11 bases fit TRBD1. Per the germline V gene, CDR1 is SGDLS and CDR2 is YYNGEE. The CDR3 covers 17 residues. V lost 0 bases, J lost 5 bases, and 9 bases stayed unmatched. The CDR3 spells CASSVASGTGGRYGYTF. In DNA, the CDR3 is TGTGCCAGCAGCGTAGCCTCCGGGACAGGGGGGAGGTATGGCTACACCTTC.

This rearrangement joins TRBV6-5 to TRBJ1-3, with TRBD1 matching 8 bases. The junction had 5 bases not matched to a gene; V was cut back by 7 bases and J by 6 bases. Germline CDR1 and CDR2: MNHEY and SVGAGI. CDR3 length equals 13 residues. CDR3 nucleotides: TGTGCCAGCAACGGACAGGGCTCAAACACCATATATTTT. Its translation is CASNGQGSNTIYF.

The chain uses TRBV12-5 and TRBJ2-3; a possible D gene is TRBD1 (6 bases). Trimming took 6 bases from V and 7 from J, leaving 8 bases between them. The CDR3 has 11 amino acids. The germline V gene has CDR1 LGHNT and CDR2 FRNRAP. In DNA, the CDR3 is TGTGCTAGTGGGACAGGCAATACGCAGTATTTT. The encoded protein is CASGTGNTQYF.

The V call is TRBV4-1, the J call TRBJ1-4; TRBD1 might be the D (6 bases). CDR1 and CDR2 from the germline V gene are MGHRA and YSYEKL. The CDR3 extends over 15 amino acids. Trimming removed 0 bases from V and 6 bases from J, with 11 bases in between. CDR3 residues: CASSQDTGKDEKLFF. The CDR3 DNA follows: TGCGCCAGCAGCCAAGATACAGGGAAGGATGAAAAACTGTTTTTT.

This clone was detected once. The J gene is TRBJ1-2, the V gene TRBV27, with 11 bases aligning to TRBD1. There are 20 residues in the CDR3. J was trimmed by 2 bases and V by 6 bases; bases with no gene match: 20. CDR1 is MNHEY and CDR2 is SMNVEV in the germline V gene (reference sequence). The CDR3 DNA sequence: TGTGCCAGCAGGCCGGGACAGGGGGGCGGGCGGCCCGGCGGCAACTATGGCTACACCTTC. Translated, it gives CASRPGQGGGRPGGNYGYTF.

The chain links TRBV7-9 to TRBJ1-5; unclear D gene. Germline V gene data show CDR1 as SEHNR and CDR2 as FQNEAQ (reference sequence). The CDR3 spans 14 residues. V shed 1 base and J shed 6 bases, with 10 bases lying between them. The CDR3 bases are TGTGCCAGCAGCTTAGGCTGGGGAGGTCAGCCCCAGCATTTT. Amino acids: CASSLGWGGQPQHF.

This chain's CDR3 is CASSVSLAGSWDTQYF. The DNA for the CDR3 is TGTGCCAGCAGCGTATCTCTAGCGGGGTCTTGGGATACGCAGTATTTT. The chain links TRBV9 to TRBJ2-3; 9 nucleotides match TRBD2. This CDR3 has 16 residues. J lost 6 bases, V lost 1 base, and 9 bases had no gene match. CDR1 and CDR2 (germline): SGDLS, YYNGEE. Combining the CDR3 with reference TRBV9 and TRBJ2-3 gives the whole variable domain DSGVTQTPKHLITATGQRVTLRCSPRSGDLSVYWYQQSLDQGLQFLIQYYNGEERAKGNILERFSAQQFPDLHSELNLSSLELGDSALYFCASSVSLAGSWDTQYFGPGTRLTVL.

The chain links TRBV3-1 (or the pseudogene TRBV3-2) to TRBJ2-2; D may be TRBD2 (6 bases). There are 16 residues in the CDR3. Between the trimmed V and J ends, which lost 1 base and 1 base, there was a span of 10 bases. Germline V gives CDR1 LGHDT, CDR2 YNNKEL (reference sequence). CDR3 sequence (DNA): TGTGCCAGCAGCCAAGCGGGGGTGAGGAACACCGGGGAGCTGTTTTTT. Translated: CASSQAGVRNTGELFF.

This chain connects TRBV7-9 to TRBJ1-4; 9 bases agree with TRBD1. The germline V gene has CDR1 SEHNR and CDR2 FQNEAQ (reference sequence). The V and J ends lost 6 bases and 4 bases, in that order; junction bases with no gene match: 6. The CDR3 is 15 residues long. As DNA, the CDR3 is TGTGCCAGCAGAGCCGGGACAGGGCGTAATGAAAAACTGTTTTTT. Protein sequence: CASRAGTGRNEKLFF.

This clone has just a few counts. The chain combines TRBV30 with TRBJ1-2; no reliable D call. Trimming removed 0 bases from V and 4 bases from J, with 6 bases in between. This CDR3 region has 12 residues. Per the germline V gene, CDR1 is GTSNPN and CDR2 is SVGIG (reference sequence). This chain's CDR3 is CAWSVSSYGYTF. The CDR3 DNA sequence: TGTGCCTGGAGTGTCTCTAGCTATGGCTACACCTTC.

Sample share makes this clone large. V usage is TRBV12-3 or TRBV12-4 and J usage is TRBJ2-5; no definite D call. The CDR3 runs to 12 residues. V was pared by 5 bases and J by 5 bases, with 9 bases between. The CDR3 nucleotides read TGTGCCAGCAGTCTTCGGGTCGAGACCCAGTACTTC. Protein sequence: CASSLRVETQYF.